This T cell receptor (beta chain) comes out of a study of T-cell reconstitution after alpha-beta-depleted transplantation in children. For TCRbeta, the library was prepared with unique molecular identifiers. TCRdb re-derived calls from the PCR reads in MiXCR, one entry per CDR3 protein. This sample has some 830,000 distinct CDR3 sequences, with roughly 16% found just once. The V gene end was trimmed by 2 bases and the J gene end by 5 bases; junction bases not matched to a gene: 3. Germline V gene lookup returns CDR1 SGHNT and CDR2 YYREEE (reference sequence). The CDR3 length is 14 residues. V gene TRBV5-4 combines with J gene TRBJ2-5; 10 bases align to TRBD1. Source: PBMCs, mostly from graft donor cells, taken 360 days after TCRalphabeta/CD19-depleted stem cell transplant. The sequence was collected from a male patient under 18 who had a stem cell transplant for acute lymphoblastic leukemia, so the T cells may come from the graft donor. CDR3 sequence (DNA): TGTGCCAGCAGCTTCGACAGGGGGCTGGAGACCCAGTACTTC. Encoded protein: CASSFDRGLETQYF.